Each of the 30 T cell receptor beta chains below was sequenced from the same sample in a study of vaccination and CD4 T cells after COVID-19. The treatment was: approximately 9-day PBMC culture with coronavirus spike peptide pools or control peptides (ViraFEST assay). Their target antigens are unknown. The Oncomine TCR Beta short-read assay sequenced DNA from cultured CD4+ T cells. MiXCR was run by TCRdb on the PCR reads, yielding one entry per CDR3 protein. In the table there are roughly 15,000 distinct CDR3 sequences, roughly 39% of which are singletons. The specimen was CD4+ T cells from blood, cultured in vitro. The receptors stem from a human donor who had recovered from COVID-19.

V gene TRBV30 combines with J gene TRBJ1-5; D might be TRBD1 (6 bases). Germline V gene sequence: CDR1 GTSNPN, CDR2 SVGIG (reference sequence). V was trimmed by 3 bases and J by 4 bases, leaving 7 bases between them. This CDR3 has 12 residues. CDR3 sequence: CAWSGTNQPQHF. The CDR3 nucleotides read TGTGCCTGGAGCGGGACAAATCAGCCCCAGCATTTT.

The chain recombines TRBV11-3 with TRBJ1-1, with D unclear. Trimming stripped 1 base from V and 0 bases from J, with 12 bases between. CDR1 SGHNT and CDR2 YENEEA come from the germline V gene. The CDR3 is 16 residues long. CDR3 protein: CASSLGWQAMNTEAFF. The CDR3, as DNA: TGTGCCAGCAGCTTAGGGTGGCAGGCGATGAACACTGAAGCTTTCTTT.

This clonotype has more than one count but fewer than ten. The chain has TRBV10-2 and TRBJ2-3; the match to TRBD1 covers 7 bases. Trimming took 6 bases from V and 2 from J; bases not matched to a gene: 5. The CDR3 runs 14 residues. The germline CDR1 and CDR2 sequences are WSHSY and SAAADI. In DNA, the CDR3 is TGCGCCAGCAGAGACAGGGCGAACACAGATACGCAGTATTTT. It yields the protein CASRDRANTDTQYF.

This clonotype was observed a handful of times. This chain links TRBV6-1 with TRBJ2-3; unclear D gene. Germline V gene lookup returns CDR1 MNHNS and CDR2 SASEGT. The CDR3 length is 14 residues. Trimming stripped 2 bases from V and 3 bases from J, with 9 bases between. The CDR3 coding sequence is TGTGCCAGCAGTGAACATGGGTGGACAGATACGCAGTATTTT. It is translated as CASSEHGWTDTQYF.

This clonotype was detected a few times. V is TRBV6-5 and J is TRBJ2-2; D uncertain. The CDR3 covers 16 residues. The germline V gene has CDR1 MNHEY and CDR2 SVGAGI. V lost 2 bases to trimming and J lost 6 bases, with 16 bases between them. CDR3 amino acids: CASSYSQTLDAGELFF. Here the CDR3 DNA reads TGTGCCAGCAGTTACAGCCAGACCCTTGATGCCGGGGAGCTGTTTTTT.

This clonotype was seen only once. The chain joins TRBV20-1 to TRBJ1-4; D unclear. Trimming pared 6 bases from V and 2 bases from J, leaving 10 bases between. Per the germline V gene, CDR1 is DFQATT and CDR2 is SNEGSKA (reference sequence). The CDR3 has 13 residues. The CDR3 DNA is TGCAGTGCAATCAACCCCACTAATGAAAAACTGTTTTTT. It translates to CSAINPTNEKLFF.

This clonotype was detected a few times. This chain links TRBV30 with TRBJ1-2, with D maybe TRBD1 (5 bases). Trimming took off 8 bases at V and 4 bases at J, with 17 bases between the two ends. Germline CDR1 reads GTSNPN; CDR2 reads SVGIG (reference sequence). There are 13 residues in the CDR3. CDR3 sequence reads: CARTRGGGYGYTF. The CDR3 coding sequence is TGTGCCCGGACCCGTGGGGGTGGCTATGGCTACACCTTC. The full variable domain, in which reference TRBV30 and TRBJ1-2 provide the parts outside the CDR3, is SQTIHQWPATLVQPVGSPLSLECTVEGTSNPNLYWYRQAAGRGLQLLFYSVGIGQISSEVPQNLSASRPQDRQFILSSKKLLLSDSGFYLCARTRGGGYGYTFGSGTRLTVV.

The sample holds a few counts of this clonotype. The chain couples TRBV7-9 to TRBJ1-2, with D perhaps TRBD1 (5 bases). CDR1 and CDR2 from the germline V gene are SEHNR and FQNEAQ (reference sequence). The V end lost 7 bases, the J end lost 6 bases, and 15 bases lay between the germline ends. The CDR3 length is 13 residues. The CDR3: CASTRRGENGYTF. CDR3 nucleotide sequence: TGTGCCAGCACCCGGCGGGGGGAAAATGGCTACACCTTC.

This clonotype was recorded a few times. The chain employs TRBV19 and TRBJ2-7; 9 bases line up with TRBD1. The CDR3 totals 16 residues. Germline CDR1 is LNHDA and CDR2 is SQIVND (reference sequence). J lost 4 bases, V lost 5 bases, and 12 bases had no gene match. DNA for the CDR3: TGTGCCAGTAGTGCTACAGGGGGCTGGGGCCTTTACGAGCAGTACTTC. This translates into CASSATGGWGLYEQYF. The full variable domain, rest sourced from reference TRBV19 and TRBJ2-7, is DGGITQSPKYLFRKEGQNVTLSCEQNLNHDAMYWYRQDPGQGLRLIYYSQIVNDFQKGDIAEGYSVSREKKESFPLTVTSAQKNPTAFYLCASSATGGWGLYEQYFGPGTRLTVT.

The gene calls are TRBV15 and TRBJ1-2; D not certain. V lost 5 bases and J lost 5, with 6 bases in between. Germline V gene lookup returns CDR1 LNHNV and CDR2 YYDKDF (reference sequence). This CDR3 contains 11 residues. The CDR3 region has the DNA TGTGCCACCAGCGCCAGTTATGGCTACACCTTC. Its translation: CATSASYGYTF. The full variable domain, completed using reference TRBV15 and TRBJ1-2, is DAMVIQNPRYQVTQFGKPVTLSCSQTLNHNVMYWYQQKSSQAPKLLFHYYDKDFNNEADTPDNFQSRRPNTSFCFLDIRSPGLGDTAMYLCATSASYGYTFGSGTRLTVV.

Here the CDR3 reads CSAQGQGVYGYTF. In DNA form, the CDR3 reads TGCAGTGCTCAAGGACAGGGGGTCTATGGCTACACCTTC. The V call is TRBV20-1, the J call TRBJ1-2; 10 positions agree with TRBD1. Per the germline V gene, CDR1 is DFQATT and CDR2 is SNEGSKA (reference sequence). This CDR3 region has 13 residues. With V trimmed by 5 bases and J by 4 bases, 4 bases remained unmatched.

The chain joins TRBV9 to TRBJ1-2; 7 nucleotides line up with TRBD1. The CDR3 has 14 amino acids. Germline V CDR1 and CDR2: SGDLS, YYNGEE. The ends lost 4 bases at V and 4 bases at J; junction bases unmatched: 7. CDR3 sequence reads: CASSLAGGTYGYTF. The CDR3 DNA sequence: TGTGCCAGCAGCCTGGCAGGGGGTACCTATGGCTACACCTTC.

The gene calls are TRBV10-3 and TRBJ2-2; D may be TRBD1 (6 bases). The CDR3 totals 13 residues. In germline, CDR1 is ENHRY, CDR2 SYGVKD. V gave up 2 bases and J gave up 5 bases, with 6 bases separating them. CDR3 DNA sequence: TGTGCCATCAGTGAGGACAGGACCGGGGAGCTGTTTTTT. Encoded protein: CAISEDRTGELFF.

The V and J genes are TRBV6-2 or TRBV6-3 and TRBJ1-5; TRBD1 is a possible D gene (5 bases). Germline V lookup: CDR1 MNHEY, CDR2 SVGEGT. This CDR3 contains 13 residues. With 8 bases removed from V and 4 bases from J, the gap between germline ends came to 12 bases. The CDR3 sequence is CASGDGKNQPQHF. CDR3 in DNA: TGTGCCAGCGGGGACGGGAAAAATCAGCCCCAGCATTTT.

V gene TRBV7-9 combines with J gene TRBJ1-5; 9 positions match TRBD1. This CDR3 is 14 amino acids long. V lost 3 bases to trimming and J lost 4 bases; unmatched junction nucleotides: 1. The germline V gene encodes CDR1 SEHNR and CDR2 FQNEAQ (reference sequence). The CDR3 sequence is CASSLGTGNQPQHF. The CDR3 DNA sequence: TGTGCCAGCAGCTTGGGGACAGGGAATCAGCCCCAGCATTTT.

The CDR3: CASRGEYLDTQYF. The CDR3 coding sequence is TGTGCCAGTAGGGGGGAATATCTCGATACGCAGTATTTT. J is TRBJ2-3 and V is TRBV19, with D perhaps matching TRBD1 or TRBD2 (5 bases each). CDR1 is LNHDA, CDR2 SQIVND, per germline (reference sequence). The CDR3 contains 13 residues. The V end lost 6 bases, the J end lost 6 bases, and 13 bases lay between the germline ends.

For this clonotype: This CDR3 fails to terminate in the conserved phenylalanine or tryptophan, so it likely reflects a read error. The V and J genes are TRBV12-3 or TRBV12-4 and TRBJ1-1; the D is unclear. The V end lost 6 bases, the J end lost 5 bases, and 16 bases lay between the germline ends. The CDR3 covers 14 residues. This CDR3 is CASRESGGETEAFL. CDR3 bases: TGTGCCAGCAGGGAATCAGGTGGGGAGACTGAAGCTTTCCTT.

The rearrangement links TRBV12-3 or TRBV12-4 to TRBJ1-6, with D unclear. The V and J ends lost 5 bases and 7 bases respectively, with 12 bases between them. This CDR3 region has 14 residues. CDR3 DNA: TGTGCCAGCAGTCCCGGGTCGGGGAATTCACCCCTCCACTTT. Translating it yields CASSPGSGNSPLHF.

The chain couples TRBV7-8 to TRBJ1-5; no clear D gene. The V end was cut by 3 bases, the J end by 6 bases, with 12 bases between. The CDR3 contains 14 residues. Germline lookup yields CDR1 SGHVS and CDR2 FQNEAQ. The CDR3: CASSLSGSVQPQHF. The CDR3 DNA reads TGTGCCAGCAGCTTGTCTGGTTCGGTTCAGCCCCAGCATTTT.

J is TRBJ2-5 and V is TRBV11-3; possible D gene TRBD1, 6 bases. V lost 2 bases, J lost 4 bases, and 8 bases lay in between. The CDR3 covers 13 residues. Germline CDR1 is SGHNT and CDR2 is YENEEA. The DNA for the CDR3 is TGTGCCAGCAGCTTAAACAGGGTAGAGACCCAGTACTTC. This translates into CASSLNRVETQYF.

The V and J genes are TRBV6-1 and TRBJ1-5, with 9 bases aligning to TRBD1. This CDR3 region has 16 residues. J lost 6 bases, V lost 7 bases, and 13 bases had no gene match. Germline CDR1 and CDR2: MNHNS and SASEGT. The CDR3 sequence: CASTINRDREGQPQHF. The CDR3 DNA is TGTGCCAGCACCATCAACCGGGACAGGGAAGGTCAGCCCCAGCATTTT.

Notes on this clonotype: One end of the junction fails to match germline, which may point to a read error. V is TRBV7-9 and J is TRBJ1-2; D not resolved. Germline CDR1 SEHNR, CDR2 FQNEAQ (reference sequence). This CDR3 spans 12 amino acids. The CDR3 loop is CASSPALYGYTF. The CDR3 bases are TGTGCCAGCAGCCCGGCCCTATATGGGTACACCTTC.

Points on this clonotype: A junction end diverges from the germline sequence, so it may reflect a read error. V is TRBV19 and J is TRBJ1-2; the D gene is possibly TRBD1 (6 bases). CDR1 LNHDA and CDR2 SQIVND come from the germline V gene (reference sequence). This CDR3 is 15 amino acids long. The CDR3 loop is CVSSLGQGTNEGYTF. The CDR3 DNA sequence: TGTGTCAGTAGTCTAGGCCAGGGGACAAATGAAGGCTACACCTTC.

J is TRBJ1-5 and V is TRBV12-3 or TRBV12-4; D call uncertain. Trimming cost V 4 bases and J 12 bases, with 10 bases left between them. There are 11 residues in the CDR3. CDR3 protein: CASSSAGSQHF. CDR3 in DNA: TGTGCCAGCAGTTCCGCCGGGAGCCAGCATTTT.

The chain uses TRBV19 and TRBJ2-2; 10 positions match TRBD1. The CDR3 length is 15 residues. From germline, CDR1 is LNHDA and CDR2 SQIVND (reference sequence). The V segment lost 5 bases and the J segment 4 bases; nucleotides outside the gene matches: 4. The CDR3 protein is CASSSGTGVTGELFF. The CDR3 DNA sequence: TGTGCCAGTAGTTCAGGGACAGGGGTCACCGGGGAGCTGTTTTTT.

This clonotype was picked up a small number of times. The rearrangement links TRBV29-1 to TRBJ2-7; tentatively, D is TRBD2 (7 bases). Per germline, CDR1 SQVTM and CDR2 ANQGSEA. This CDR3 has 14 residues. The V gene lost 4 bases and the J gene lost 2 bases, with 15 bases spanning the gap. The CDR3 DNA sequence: TGCAGCGTTGGTAGGTCGGGGGGCACCTACGAGCAGTACTTC. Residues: CSVGRSGGTYEQYF.

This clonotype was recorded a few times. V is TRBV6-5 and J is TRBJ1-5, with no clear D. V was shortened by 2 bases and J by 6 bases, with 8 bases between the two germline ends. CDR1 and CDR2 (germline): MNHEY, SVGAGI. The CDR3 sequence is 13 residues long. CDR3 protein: CASSYDGFQPQHF. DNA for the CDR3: TGTGCCAGCAGTTACGATGGGTTTCAGCCCCAGCATTTT.

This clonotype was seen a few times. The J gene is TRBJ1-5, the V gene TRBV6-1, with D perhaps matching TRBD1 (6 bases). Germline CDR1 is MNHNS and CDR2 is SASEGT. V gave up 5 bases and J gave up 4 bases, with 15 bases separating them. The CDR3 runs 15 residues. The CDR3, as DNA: TGTGCCAGCAGTCGGGACACTTCTCTTAATCAGCCCCAGCATTTT. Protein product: CASSRDTSLNQPQHF.

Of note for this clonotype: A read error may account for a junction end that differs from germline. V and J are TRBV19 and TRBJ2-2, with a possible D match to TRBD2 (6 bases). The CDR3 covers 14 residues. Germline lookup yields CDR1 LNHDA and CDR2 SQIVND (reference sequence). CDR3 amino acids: CVSSIAGRTGELFF. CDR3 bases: TGTGTCAGTAGTATTGCGGGGCGAACCGGGGAGCTGTTTTTT.

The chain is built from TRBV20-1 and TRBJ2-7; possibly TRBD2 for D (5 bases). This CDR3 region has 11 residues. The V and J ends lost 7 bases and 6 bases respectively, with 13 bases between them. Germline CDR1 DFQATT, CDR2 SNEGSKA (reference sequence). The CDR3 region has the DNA TGCAGTGTTACCTCCGCGGGCGAGCAGTACTTC. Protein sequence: CSVTSAGEQYF.